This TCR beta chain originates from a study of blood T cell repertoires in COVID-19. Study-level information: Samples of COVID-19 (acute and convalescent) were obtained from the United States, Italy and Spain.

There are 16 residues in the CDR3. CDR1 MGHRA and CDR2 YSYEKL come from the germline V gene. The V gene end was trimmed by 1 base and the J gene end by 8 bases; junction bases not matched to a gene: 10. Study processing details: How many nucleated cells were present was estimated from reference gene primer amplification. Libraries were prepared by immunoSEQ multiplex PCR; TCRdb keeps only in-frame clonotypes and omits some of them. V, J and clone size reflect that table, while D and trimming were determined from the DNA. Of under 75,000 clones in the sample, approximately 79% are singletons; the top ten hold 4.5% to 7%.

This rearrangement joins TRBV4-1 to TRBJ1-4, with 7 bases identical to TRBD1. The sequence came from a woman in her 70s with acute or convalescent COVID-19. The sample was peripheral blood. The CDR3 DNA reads TGCGCCAGCAGCCAAGTATTTAGGGGGCATCGGGAAAAACTGTTTTTT. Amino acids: CASSQVFRGHREKLFF.